The clone carrying this T cell receptor (beta chain) was picked up a small number of times. Its antigen is as yet unknown. This CDR3 spans 13 amino acids. Germline CDR1 is SQVTM and CDR2 is ANQGSEA. The V and J ends lost 6 bases and 1 base, in that order; junction bases with no gene match: 3. The sample comes from a study of T cells after yellow fever vaccination. Study-level background: Fractions containing few cells were prepared with SMART-Seq v4 Ultra Low Input. Findings of the study overall: The presence of abundant clonotypes contaminating from the bulk population was possible in FACS-sorted repertoires. The secondary response was weaker but peaked faster, day 5 versus 15.

They built TCR cDNA with 5'RACE template switching, a step that put in a universal primer site and UMIs. TCRdb re-derived calls from the 5' RACE reads in MiXCR, one entry per CDR3 protein. The sample yields 100,000 to 150,000 distinct CDR3 sequences, around 15% seen once. The chain links TRBV29-1 to TRBJ2-1; 7 bases align to TRBD1. Sequenced here: CD8+ T cells sorted from PBMCs, sampled 5 days after the yellow fever booster vaccination. The origin of this receptor is a young man who received the YFV17D yellow fever vaccine. The CDR3 DNA is TGCAGCGTGAGACAGGGATCCTACAATGAGCAGTTCTTC. This translates into CSVRQGSYNEQFF.